This entry lists 10 T cell receptor beta chains sequenced from one sample in a study of blood T cells in healthy people across ages. Using a J-beta primer mix together with a sample-barcoded 5' primer, a second PCR was run for about 6 to 12 cycles. A single record per CDR3 protein comes from TCRdb applying MiXCR to the 5' RACE reads. Of hundreds of thousands of distinct CDR3 sequences in the sample, about 50% were seen once. Material for sequencing was blood. Receptor source: a woman aged 80 or over in good health.

The chain couples TRBV29-1 to TRBJ2-5; 7 bases are a match to TRBD1. Germline assignment: CDR1 SQVTM and CDR2 ANQGSEA. The CDR3 is 14 amino acids. J lost 4 bases, V lost 4 bases, and 9 bases had no gene match. DNA for the CDR3: TGCAGCGTTGGGCCAGACAGGGTTCTAGAGACCCAGTACTTC. This gives the protein CSVGPDRVLETQYF.

The chain is built from TRBV18 and TRBJ2-1; D remains ambiguous. Germline CDR1 KGHSH, CDR2 LQKENI. Deletions cut 2 bases from V and 3 bases from J, with 14 bases between. CDR3 length: 16 residues. CDR3 region: CASSPSPMGNYNEQFF. In nucleotides, the CDR3 is TGTGCCAGCTCACCATCCCCGATGGGCAACTACAATGAGCAGTTCTTC.

CDR3 sequence reads: CASRQGSSNEQFF. Written as DNA, the CDR3 is TGCGCCAGCCGACAGGGTTCAAGCAACGAGCAGTTCTTC. The chain links TRBV5-1 to TRBJ2-1; 7 bases match TRBD1. Trimming at V came to 7 bases and at J to 10 bases, leaving 11 bases not matched to a gene. The CDR3 is 13 amino acids. Per germline, CDR1 SGHRS and CDR2 YFSETQ.

A note on this clonotype: One base away lies a much larger clone, so this may be a sequencing read error. V usage is TRBV16 and J usage is TRBJ2-5; 9 bases are a match to TRBD1. The CDR3 has 13 amino acids. V lost 3 bases and J lost 11; bases outside the gene matches: 7. CDR1 is KGHSY, CDR2 FQNENV, per germline. CDR3 sequence (DNA): TGTGCCAGCAGCCAGGGACAGGGCTCGAATCAGTACTTC. Its protein product is CASSQGQGSNQYF.

The rearrangement uses TRBV10-3 and TRBJ2-1; 7 nucleotides line up with TRBD2. Trimming at V came to 6 bases and at J to 6 bases, leaving 14 bases not matched to a gene. CDR3 length: 16 amino acids. CDR1 and CDR2 (germline): ENHRY, SYGVKD. CDR3 in amino acids: CAISGSSAGVGNEQFF. In nucleotides, the CDR3 is TGTGCCATCAGCGGTAGTTCGGCGGGAGTTGGCAATGAGCAGTTCTTC.

This chain links TRBV12-3 or TRBV12-4 with TRBJ2-7; 7 nucleotides agree with TRBD1. The better agreement between TRBJ2-5 and the DNA end casts doubt on the J call. CDR3 length: 14 residues. The CDR3: CASNPRQGWETQYF. The CDR3 nucleotides read TGTGCCAGCAATCCCCGACAGGGTTGGGAGACCCAGTACTTC.

The chain is built from TRBV6-1 and TRBJ2-7; no firm D call. The V gene's germline CDR1 is MNHNS and CDR2 SASEGT. Trimming removed 6 bases from V and 4 bases from J, with 10 bases in between. The CDR3 runs 12 residues. CDR3 sequence reads: CASRINTYEQYF. The CDR3 coding sequence is TGTGCCAGCAGAATTAACACGTACGAGCAGTACTTC.

Points on this clonotype: A much larger clone is a single base away; this may be a read error. J is TRBJ1-2 and V is TRBV2; D possibly corresponds to TRBD1 (6 bases). The CDR3 runs to 14 residues. Germline V gene sequence: CDR1 SNHLY, CDR2 FYNNEI. CDR3 DNA sequence: TGTGCCAGCAGCCGGACAGCACAAACGTATGGCCACACCTTC. Its protein product is CASSRTAQTYGHTF.

This clonotype was detected only once. The V gene is TRBV29-1, the J gene TRBJ1-2; 9 bases are shared with TRBD1. The junction had 3 bases not matched to a gene; V was cut back by 5 bases and J by 5 bases. The CDR3 has 12 amino acids. CDR1 is SQVTM, CDR2 ANQGSEA, per germline. DNA for the CDR3: TGCAGCGTTTACGGGACAGGGTATGGCTACACCTTC. As protein: CSVYGTGYGYTF.

This clonotype was detected a few times. The rearrangement uses TRBV5-1 and TRBJ2-2; 7 bases line up with TRBD1. Germline V CDR1 and CDR2: SGHRS, YFSETQ. V was clipped by 3 bases and J by 3 bases; unmatched bases: 11. CDR3 length: 17 amino acids. The CDR3 here is CASSWGQSGEYTGELFF. As DNA, the CDR3 is TGCGCCAGCAGCTGGGGACAGTCGGGCGAATACACCGGGGAGCTGTTTTTT.